This T cell receptor (beta chain) comes out of a study of blood T cell repertoires in COVID-19. Overall study: From the United States, Italy and Spain came samples of acute and convalescent COVID-19. PBMCs, B-cell-depleted T cells, or T cells provided the cDNA or gDNA that made up the material.

How the authors handled the data: Estimation of nucleated cell counts was performed using reference gene primer amplification. Clones were read by immunoSEQ multiplex PCR, and TCRdb kept only the in-frame ones, dropping some. V and J calls and clone size are as listed in that table; D and trimming were resolved from the DNA. This sample has roughly 140,000 clones, with roughly nine tenths found just once. The V gene end was trimmed by 5 bases and the J gene end by 0 bases; junction bases not matched to a gene: 3. The CDR3 extends over 14 amino acids. Germline loops: CDR1 MDHEN, CDR2 SYDVKM. The chain carries TRBV28 and TRBJ1-1; TRBD1 matches at 7 bases. Material for sequencing was peripheral blood. This TCR was recovered from a woman aged 55-70 years with active COVID-19. The CDR3 region has the DNA TGTGCCAGCAGTCTGGGACAGATGAACACTGAAGCTTTCTTT. This sequence encodes CASSLGQMNTEAFF.